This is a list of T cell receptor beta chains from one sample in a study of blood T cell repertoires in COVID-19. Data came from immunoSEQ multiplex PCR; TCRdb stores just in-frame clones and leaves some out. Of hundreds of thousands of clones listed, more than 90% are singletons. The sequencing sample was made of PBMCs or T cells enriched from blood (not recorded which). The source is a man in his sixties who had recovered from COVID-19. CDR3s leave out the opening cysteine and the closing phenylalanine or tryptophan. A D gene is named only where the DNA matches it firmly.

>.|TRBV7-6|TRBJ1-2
ASSLAYRVVGRDGYT
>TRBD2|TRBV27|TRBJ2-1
ASRQTSGRTEQF
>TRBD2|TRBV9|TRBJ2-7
ASSVDSGGPYEQY
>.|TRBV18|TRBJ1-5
ASSPSGQNNQPQH
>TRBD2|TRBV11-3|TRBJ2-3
ASSLLREDTDTQY
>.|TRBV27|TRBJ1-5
ASSPWGAGDNQPQH
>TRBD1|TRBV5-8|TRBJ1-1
ASSLGDRIPENTEAF
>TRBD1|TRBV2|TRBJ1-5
ASSPRRGRSSGANQPQH
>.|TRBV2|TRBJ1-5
ASSGVGGSGQPQH
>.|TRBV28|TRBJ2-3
ASSSASGVNTQY
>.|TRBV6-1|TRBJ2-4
ASSVWSITAKNIQY
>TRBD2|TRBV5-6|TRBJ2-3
ASSPRGGRALSTDTQY
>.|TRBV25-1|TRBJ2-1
ASSEYLYEQF
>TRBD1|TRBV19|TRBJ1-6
ASSTRDRDSPLH
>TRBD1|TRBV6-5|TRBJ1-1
ASRRQGLNTEAF
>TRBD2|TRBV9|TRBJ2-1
ASSVVGGRTYNEQF
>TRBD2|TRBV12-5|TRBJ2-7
ASGPSGASYEQY
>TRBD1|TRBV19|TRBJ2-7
ASSFRDRGYEQY
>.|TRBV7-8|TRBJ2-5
ASSLSGETQY
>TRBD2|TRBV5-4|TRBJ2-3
ASSLARGVAGAQDTQY
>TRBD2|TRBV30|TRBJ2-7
AWKASGRTYEQY
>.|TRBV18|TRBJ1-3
ASSPGQQRSGNTIY
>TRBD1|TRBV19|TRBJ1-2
ASSSNRGLGYT
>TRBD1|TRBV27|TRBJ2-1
ASRGQSSYNEQF
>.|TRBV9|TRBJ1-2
ASSVGEHYGYT
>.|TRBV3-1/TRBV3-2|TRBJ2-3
ASSVLEILARSTDTQY
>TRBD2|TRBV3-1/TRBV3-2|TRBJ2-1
ASSQDSGSSYNEQF
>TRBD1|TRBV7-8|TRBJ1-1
ASSLQGEVITEAF
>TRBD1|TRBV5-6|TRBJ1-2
ASSLKNLGGWVGYGYT
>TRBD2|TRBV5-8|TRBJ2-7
ASSQRGRYEQY
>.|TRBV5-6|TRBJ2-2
ASSLGQINGELF
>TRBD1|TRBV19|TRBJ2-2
ASRDRVTGELF
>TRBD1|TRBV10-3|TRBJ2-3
AISESPDRKKPTDTQY
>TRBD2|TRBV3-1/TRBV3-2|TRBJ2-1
ASSQDWLAGYNEQF
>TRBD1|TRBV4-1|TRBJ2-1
ASSQHRDRESNEQF
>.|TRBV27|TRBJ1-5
ASSPTGNQPQH
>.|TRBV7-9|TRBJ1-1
ASSFEGNTEAF
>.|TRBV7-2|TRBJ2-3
ASSLDSTSTDTQY
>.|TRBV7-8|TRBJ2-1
ASSLLTSRSTWEVSHNEQF
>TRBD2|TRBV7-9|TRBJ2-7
ASSLGSGGPLEQY
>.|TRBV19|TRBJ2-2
ATHSLGAGGTGELF
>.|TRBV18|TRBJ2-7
ASSPFGSYEQY
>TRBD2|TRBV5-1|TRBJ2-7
ASSLGLAGEYEQY
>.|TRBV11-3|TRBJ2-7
ASSLRGASSYEQY
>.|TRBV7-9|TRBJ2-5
ASSLRGGEETQY
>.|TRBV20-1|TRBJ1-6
SASFRLGGSPLH
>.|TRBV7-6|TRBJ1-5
ASSLLGGNQPQH
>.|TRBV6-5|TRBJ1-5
ASSYADNQPQH
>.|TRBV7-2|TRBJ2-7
ASSDSVSYEQY
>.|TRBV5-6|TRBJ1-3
ASSSRATGNTIY
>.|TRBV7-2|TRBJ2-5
ASSAGWQETQY
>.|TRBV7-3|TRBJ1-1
ASSSYPRAEAF
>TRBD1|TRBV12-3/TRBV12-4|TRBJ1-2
ASCQGAGYT
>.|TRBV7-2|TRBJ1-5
ASSFGVSNQPQH
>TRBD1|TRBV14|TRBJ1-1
ASSVQGAQGTEAF
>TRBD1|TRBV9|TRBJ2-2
ASSVDPLAGGTGELF
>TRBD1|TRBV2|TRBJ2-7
ASSFDRGIEQY
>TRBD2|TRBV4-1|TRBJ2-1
ASSQDRGTSSYNEQF
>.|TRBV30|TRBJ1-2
AWSVSGRSNYGYT